The present entry profiles one T cell receptor beta chain with its context. This record belongs to a study of T-cell reconstitution after alpha-beta-depleted transplantation in children. The CDR3 consists of 13 residues. Unmatched junction bases numbered 3, after V lost 0 bases and J lost 7 bases. Germline values: CDR1 SGHRS, CDR2 YFSETQ. Unique molecular identifiers were used in preparing the TCRbeta library. TCRdb ran MiXCR on the PCR reads and lists one entry per CDR3 protein. The repertoire has about 540,000 distinct CDR3 sequences, approximately 20% of them found once; the top ten carry 3.3%. The chain recombines TRBV5-1 with TRBJ1-1, with 7 positions matching TRBD1. The starting material was PBMCs from the stem cell graft donor, obtained from the stem cell graft. The source of this sequence is a human donor who donated a stem cell graft to a child with acute lymphoblastic leukemia. Written as DNA, the CDR3 is TGCGCCAGCAGCTTGGAGGGGACAGTTGAAGCTTTCTTT. The encoded protein is CASSLEGTVEAFF.